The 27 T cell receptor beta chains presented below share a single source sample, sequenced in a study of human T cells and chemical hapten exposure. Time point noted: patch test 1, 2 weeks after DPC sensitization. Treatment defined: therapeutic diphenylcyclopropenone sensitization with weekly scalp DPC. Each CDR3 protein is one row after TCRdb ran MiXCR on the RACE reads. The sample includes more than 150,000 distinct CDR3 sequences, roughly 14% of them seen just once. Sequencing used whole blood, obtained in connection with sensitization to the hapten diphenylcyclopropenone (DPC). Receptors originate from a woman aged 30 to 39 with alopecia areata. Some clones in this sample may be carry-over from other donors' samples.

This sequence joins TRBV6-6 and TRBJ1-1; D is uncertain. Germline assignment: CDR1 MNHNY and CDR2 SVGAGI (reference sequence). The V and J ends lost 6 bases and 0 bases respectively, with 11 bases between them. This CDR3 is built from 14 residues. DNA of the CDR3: TGTGCCAGCAGACCACGGGCCCTGAACACTGAAGCTTTCTTT. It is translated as CASRPRALNTEAFF.

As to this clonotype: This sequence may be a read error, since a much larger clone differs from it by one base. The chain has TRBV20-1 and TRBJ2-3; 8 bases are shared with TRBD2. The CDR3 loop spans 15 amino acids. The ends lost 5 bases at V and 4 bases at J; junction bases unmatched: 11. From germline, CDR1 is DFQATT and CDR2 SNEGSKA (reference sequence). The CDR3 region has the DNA TGCAGTGCTCAGTCTGGCGGCGGGGGGTCAGATACGCAGTATTTT. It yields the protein CSAQSGGGGSDTQYF.

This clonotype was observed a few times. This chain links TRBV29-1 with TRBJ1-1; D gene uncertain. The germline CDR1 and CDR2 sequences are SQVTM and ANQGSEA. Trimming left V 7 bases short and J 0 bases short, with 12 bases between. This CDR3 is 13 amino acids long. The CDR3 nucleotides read TGCAGCGCCATGAGTAGCATGAACACTGAAGCTTTCTTT. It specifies CSAMSSMNTEAFF.

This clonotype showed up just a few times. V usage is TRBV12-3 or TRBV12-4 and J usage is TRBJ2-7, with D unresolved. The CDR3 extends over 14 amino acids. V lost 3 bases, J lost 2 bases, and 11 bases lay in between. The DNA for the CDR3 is TGTGCCAGCAGTTTGGAGTTGGGAACCTACGAGCAGTACTTC. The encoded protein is CASSLELGTYEQYF.

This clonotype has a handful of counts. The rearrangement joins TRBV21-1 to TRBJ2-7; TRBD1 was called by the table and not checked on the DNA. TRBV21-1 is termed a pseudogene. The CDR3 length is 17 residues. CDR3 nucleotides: TGTGCCAGCAGCCCTACCATGGGACAGGGGGCATGGTACGAGCAGTACTTC. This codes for CASSPTMGQGAWYEQYF.

CDR3 loop: CASSLANESGIPGANVLTF. The CDR3 nucleotides read TGCGCCAGCAGCTTGGCGAACGAGTCCGGGATACCTGGGGCCAACGTCCTGACTTTC. The chain combines TRBV5-1 with TRBJ2-6, with D possibly matching TRBD2 (5 bases). The CDR3 spans 19 residues. Germline lookup yields CDR1 SGHRS and CDR2 YFSETQ. Trimming pared 0 bases from V and 2 bases from J, leaving 18 bases between.

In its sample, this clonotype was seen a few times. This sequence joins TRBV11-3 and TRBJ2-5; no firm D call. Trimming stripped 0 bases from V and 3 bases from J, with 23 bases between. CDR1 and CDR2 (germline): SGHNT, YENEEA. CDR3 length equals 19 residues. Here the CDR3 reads CASSLDIPVQAAVEETQYF. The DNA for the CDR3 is TGTGCCAGCAGCTTAGACATCCCCGTTCAGGCCGCGGTCGAAGAGACCCAGTACTTC. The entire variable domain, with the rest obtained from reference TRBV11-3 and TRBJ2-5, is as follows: EAGVVQSPRYKIIEKKQPVAFWCNPISGHNTLYWYLQNLGQGPELLIRYENEEAVDDSQLPKDRFSAERLKGVDSTLKIQPAELGDSAVYLCASSLDIPVQAAVEETQYFGPGTRLLVL.

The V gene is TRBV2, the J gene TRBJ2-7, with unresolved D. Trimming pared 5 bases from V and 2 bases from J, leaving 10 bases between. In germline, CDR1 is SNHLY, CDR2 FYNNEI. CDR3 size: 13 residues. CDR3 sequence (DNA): TGTGCCAGCAGTAAGGACGCCGCCTACGAGCAGTACTTC. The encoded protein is CASSKDAAYEQYF.

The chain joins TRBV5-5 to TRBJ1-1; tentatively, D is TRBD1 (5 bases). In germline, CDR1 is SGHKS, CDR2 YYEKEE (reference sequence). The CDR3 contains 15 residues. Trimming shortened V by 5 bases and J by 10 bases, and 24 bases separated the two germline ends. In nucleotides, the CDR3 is TGTGCCAGCAGTCTAACCCCAGGGAAGATCGATGGAGCTTTCTTT. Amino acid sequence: CASSLTPGKIDGAFF.

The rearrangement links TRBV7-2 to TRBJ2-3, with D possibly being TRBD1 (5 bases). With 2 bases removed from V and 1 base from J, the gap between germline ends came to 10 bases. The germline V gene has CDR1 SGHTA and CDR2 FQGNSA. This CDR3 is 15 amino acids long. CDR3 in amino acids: CASSLQGFRTDTQYF. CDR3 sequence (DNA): TGTGCCAGCAGCTTACAGGGTTTCCGCACAGATACGCAGTATTTT.

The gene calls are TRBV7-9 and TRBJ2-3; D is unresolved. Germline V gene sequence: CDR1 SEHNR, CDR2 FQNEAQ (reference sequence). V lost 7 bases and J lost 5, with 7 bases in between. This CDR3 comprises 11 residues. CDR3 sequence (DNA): TGTGCCAGCACCATGAAAGATACGCAGTATTTT. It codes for CASTMKDTQYF.

The CDR3 sequence: CASSPPPLGDNEQFF. CDR3 bases: TGTGCCAGCAGCCCACCACCACTCGGGGACAATGAGCAGTTCTTC. The J gene is TRBJ2-1, the V gene TRBV5-4, with a possible D match to TRBD2 (5 bases). Trimming took off 4 bases at V and 5 bases at J, with 16 bases between the two ends. Per germline, CDR1 SGHNT and CDR2 YYREEE (reference sequence). The CDR3 contains 15 residues.

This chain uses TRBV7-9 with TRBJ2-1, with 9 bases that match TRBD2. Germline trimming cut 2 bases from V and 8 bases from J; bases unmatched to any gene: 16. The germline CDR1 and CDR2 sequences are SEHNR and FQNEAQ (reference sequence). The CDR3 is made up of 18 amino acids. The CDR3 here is CASSLLVRSGRLWYEQFF. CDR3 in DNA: TGTGCCAGCAGCTTATTAGTGCGTAGCGGGAGATTGTGGTATGAGCAGTTCTTC.

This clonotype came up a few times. As DNA, the CDR3 is TGTGCCAGCAGCTATAAGGGGACAGCCGGAAACACCATATATTTT. Its protein is CASSYKGTAGNTIYF. The chain employs TRBV12-3 or TRBV12-4 and TRBJ1-3, with TRBD1 identical over 7 bases. The trim removed 6 bases at V and 4 bases at J, leaving 9 bases unmatched. The CDR3 is made up of 15 amino acids.

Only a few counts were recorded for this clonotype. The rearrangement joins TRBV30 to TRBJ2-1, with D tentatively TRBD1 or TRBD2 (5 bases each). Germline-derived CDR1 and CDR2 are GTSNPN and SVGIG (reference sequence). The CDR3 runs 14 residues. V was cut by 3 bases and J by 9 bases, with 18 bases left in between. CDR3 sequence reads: CAWSGALAALEQFF. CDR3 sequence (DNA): TGTGCCTGGAGCGGGGCCTTAGCTGCCCTTGAGCAGTTCTTC.

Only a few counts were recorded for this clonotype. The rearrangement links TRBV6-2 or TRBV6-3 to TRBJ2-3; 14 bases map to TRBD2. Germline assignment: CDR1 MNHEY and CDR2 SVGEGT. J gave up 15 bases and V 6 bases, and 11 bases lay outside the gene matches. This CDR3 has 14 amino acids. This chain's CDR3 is CASRPGLAGARAYF. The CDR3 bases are TGTGCCAGCAGACCGGGACTAGCGGGGGCCAGGGCATATTTT.

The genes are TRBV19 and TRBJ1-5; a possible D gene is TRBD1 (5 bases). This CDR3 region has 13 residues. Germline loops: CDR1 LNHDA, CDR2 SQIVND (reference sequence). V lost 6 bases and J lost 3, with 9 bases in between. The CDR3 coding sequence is TGTGCCAGTAGCGGGACGATCAATCAGCCCCAGCATTTT. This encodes CASSGTINQPQHF.

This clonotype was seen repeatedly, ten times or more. The CDR3 nucleotides read TGTGCCAGCTCCGTAGAGAGACCCCCGGTAGGCGAGCAGTACTTC. Its protein is CASSVERPPVGEQYF. The chain links TRBV11-2 to TRBJ2-7; D remains unclear. The CDR3 consists of 15 residues. Germline V CDR1 and CDR2: SGHAT, FQNNGV. The ends were cut back, 8 bases at V and 6 bases at J, with 23 bases in the middle. Filled out from reference TRBV11-2 and TRBJ2-7, the complete variable domain reads EAGVAQSPRYKIIEKRQSVAFWCNPISGHATLYWYQQILGQGPKLLIQFQNNGVVDDSQLPKDRFSAERLKGVDSTLKIQPAKLEDSAVYLCASSVERPPVGEQYFGPGTRLTVT.

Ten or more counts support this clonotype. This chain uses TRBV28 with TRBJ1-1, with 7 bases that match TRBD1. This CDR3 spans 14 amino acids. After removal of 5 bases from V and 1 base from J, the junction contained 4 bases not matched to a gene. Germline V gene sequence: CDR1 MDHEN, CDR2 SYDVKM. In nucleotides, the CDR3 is TGTGCCAGCAGTCCCGAGGGGGCGAACACTGAAGCTTTCTTT. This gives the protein CASSPEGANTEAFF.

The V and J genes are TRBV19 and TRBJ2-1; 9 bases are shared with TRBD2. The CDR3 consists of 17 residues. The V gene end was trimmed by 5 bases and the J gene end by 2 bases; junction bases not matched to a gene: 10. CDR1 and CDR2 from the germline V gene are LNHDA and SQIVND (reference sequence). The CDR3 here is CASSPSHLAGAYNEQFF. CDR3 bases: TGTGCCAGTAGTCCCTCGCATTTAGCGGGGGCCTACAATGAGCAGTTCTTC.

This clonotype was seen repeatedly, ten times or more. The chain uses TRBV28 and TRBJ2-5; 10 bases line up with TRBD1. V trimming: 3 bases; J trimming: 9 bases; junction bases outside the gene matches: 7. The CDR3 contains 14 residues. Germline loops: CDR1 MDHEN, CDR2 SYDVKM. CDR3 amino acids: CASSFGQGVGAQYF. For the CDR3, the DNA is TGTGCCAGCAGTTTTGGACAGGGGGTTGGGGCCCAGTACTTC.

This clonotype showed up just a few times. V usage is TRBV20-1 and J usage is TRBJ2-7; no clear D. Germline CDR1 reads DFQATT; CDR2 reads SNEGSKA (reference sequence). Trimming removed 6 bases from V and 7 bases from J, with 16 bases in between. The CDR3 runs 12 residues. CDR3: CSARTLELEQYF. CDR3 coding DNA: TGCAGTGCGCGCACTCTCGAACTGGAGCAGTACTTC.

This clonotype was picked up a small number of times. This chain's CDR3 is CASSQQRKTDTQYF. The CDR3 region has the DNA TGTGCCAGCAGTCAGCAGCGGAAGACAGATACGCAGTATTTT. The rearrangement uses TRBV28 and TRBJ2-3, with D possibly being TRBD2 (5 bases). Trimming removed 5 bases from V and 3 bases from J, with 12 bases in between. The CDR3 has 14 residues. Germline V lookup: CDR1 MDHEN, CDR2 SYDVKM.

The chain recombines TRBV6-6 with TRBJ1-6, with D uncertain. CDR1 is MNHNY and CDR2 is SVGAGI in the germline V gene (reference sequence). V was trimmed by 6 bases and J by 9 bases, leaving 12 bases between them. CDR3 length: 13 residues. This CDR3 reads CASRPRESSPLHF. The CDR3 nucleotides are TGTGCCAGCAGACCACGAGAAAGTTCACCCCTCCACTTT.

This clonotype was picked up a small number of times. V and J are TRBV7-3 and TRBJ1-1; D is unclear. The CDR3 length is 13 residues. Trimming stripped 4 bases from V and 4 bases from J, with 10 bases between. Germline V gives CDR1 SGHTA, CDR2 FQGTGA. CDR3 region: CASSSTTGTEAFF. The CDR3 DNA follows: TGTGCCAGCAGCTCAACCACGGGCACTGAAGCTTTCTTT.

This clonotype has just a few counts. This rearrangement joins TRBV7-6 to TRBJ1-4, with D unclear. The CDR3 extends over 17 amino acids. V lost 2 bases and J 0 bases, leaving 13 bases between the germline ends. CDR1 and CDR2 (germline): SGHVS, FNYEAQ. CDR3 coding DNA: TGTGCCAGCAGCTTACGGATCGGGCGGGCAACTAATGAAAAACTGTTTTTT. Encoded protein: CASSLRIGRATNEKLFF.

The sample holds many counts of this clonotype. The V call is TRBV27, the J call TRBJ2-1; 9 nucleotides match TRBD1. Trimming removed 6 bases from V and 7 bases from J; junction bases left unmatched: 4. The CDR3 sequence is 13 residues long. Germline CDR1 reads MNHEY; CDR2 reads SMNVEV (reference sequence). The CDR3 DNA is TGTGCCAGCAGACGGACAGGGGTAAATGAGCAGTTCTTC. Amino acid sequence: CASRRTGVNEQFF.